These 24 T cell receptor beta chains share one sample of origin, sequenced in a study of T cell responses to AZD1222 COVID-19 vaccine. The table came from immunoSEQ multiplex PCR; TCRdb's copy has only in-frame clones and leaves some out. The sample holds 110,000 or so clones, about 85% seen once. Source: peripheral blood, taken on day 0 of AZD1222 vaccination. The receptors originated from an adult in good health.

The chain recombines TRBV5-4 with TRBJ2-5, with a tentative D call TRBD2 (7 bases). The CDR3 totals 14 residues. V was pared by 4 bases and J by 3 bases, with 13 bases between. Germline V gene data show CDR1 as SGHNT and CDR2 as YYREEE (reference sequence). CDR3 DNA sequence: TGTGCCAGCAGCCTAAGCGGGACAAAAGAGACCCAGTACTTC. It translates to CASSLSGTKETQYF.

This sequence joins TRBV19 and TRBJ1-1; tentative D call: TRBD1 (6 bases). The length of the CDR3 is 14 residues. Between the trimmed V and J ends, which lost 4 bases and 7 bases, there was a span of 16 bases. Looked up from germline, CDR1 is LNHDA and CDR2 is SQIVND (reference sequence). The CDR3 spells CASSSYLDRIEAFF. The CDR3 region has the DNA TGTGCCAGTAGTAGTTACCTGGACAGAATTGAAGCTTTCTTT.

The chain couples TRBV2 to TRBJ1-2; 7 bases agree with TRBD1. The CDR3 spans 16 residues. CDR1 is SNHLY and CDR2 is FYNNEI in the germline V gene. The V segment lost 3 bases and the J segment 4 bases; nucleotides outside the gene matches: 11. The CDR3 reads CASSDNRGVISYGYTF. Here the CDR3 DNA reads TGTGCCAGCAGTGACAACAGGGGTGTTATTAGCTATGGCTACACCTTC.

The CDR3 loop reads CSVEGDRAQETQYF. The CDR3 bases are TGCAGCGTTGAAGGGGACAGGGCCCAAGAGACCCAGTACTTC. The V and J genes are TRBV29-1 and TRBJ2-5; 9 bases agree with TRBD1. In germline, CDR1 is SQVTM, CDR2 ANQGSEA. J gave up 1 base and V 1 base, and 1 base lay outside the gene matches. The CDR3 totals 14 residues.

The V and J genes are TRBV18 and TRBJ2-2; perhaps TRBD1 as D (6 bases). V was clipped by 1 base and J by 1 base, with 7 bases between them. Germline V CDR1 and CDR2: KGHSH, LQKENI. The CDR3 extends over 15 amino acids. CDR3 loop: CASSPLRGNTGELFF. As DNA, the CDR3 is TGTGCCAGCTCACCACTCAGGGGGAACACCGGGGAGCTGTTTTTT.

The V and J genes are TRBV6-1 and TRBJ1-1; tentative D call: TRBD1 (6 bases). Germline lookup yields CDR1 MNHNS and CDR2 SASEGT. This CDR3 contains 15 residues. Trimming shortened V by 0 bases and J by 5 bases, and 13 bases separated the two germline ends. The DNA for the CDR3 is TGTGCCAGCAGTGAAGCGCCGGGGGCGAGGACTGAAGCTTTCTTT. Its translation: CASSEAPGARTEAFF.

CDR3 bases: TGTGCCAGCAGCTTGGCCTCTAGCGGGGAGACCCAGTACTTC. Translating gives CASSLASSGETQYF. The rearrangement joins TRBV7-2 to TRBJ2-5; the match to TRBD2 covers 8 bases. Germline V gene sequence: CDR1 SGHTA, CDR2 FQGNSA. The CDR3 totals 14 residues. Losses at the gene ends were 3 bases for V and 5 bases for J; bases not matched to a gene: 5.

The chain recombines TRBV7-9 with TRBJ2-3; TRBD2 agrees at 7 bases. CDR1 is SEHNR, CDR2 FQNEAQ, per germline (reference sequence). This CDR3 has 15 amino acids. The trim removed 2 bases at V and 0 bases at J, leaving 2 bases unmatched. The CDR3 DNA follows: TGTGCCAGCAGCTTACGGGGGGTTAGCACAGATACGCAGTATTTT. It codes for CASSLRGVSTDTQYF.

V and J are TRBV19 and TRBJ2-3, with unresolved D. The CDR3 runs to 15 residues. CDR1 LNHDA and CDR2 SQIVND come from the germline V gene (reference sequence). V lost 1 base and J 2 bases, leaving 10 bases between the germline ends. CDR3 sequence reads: CASSIGPSNTDTQYF. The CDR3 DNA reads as TGTGCCAGTAGTATAGGTCCCAGCAACACAGATACGCAGTATTTT.

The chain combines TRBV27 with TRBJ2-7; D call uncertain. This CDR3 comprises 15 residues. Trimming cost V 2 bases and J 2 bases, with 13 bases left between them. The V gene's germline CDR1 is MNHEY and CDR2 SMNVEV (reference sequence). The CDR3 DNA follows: TGTGCCAGCAGTTTAAACGGGCGGTCCCCCTACGAGCAGTACTTC. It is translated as CASSLNGRSPYEQYF.

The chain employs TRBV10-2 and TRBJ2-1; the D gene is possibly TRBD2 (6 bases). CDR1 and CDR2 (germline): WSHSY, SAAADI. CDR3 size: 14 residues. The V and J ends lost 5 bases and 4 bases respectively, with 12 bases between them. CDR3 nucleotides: TGCGCCAGCAGTCCAGCCGGACTATACAATGAGCAGTTCTTC. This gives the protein CASSPAGLYNEQFF.

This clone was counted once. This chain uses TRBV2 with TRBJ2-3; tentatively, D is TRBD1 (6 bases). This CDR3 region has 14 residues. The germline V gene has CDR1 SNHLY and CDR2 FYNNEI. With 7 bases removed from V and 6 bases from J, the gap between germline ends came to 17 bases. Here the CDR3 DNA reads TGTGCCAGCATTCAGGGGATGGGGGAGGATACGCAGTATTTT. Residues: CASIQGMGEDTQYF.

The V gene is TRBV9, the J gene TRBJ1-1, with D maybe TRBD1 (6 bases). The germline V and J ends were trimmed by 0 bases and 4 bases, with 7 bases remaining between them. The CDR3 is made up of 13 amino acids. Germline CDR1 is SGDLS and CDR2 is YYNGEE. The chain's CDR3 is CASSVEGVTEAFF. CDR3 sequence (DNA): TGTGCCAGCAGCGTAGAGGGGGTCACTGAAGCTTTCTTT.

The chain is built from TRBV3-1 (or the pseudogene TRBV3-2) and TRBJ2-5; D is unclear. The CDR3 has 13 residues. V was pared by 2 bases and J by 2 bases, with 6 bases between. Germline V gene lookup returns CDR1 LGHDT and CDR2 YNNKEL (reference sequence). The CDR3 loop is CASSQKEQETQYF. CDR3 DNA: TGTGCCAGCAGCCAAAAAGAGCAAGAGACCCAGTACTTC.

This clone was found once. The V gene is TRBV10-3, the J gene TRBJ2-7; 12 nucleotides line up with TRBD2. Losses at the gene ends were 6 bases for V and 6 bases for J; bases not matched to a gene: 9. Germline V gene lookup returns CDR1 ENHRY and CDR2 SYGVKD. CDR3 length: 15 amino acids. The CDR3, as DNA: TGTGCCATCAGCCCACTAGCGGGGGGCCCGGGCGAGCAGTACTTC. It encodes CAISPLAGGPGEQYF.

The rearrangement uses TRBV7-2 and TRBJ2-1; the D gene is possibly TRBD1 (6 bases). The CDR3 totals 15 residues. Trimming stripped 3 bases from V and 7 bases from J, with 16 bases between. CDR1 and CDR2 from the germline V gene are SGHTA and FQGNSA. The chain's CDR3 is CASSFTSVTGNEQFF. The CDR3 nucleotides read TGTGCCAGCAGCTTTACGTCTGTTACAGGGAATGAGCAGTTCTTC.

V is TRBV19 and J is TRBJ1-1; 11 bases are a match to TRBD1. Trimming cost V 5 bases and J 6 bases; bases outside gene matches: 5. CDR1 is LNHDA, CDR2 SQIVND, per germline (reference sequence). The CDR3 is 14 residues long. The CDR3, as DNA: TGTGCCAGTAGTGTCGGACAGGGGGCCCCTGAAGCTTTCTTT. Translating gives CASSVGQGAPEAFF.

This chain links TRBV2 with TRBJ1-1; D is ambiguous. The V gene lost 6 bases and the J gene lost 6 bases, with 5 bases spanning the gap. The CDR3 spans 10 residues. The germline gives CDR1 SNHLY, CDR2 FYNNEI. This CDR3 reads CASREAEAFF. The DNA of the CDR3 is TGTGCCAGCAGGGAGGCTGAAGCTTTCTTT.

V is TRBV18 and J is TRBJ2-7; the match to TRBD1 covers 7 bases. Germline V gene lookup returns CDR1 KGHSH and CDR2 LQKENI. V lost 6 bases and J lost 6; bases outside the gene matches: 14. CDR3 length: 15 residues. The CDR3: CASSTGAGGVTEQYF. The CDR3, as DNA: TGTGCCAGCTCGACTGGGGCAGGGGGAGTAACCGAGCAGTACTTC.

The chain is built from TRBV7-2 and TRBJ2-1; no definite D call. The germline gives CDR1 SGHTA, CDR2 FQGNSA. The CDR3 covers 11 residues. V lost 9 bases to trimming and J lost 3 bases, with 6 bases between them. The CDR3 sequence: CASRSYNEQFF. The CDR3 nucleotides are TGTGCCAGTCGGAGCTACAATGAGCAGTTCTTC. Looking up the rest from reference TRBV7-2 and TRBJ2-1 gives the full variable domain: GAGVSQSPSNKVTEKGKDVELRCDPISGHTALYWYRQSLGQGLEFLIYFQGNSAPDKSGLPSDRFSAERTGGSVSTLTIQRTQQEDSAVYLCASRSYNEQFFGPGTRLTVL.

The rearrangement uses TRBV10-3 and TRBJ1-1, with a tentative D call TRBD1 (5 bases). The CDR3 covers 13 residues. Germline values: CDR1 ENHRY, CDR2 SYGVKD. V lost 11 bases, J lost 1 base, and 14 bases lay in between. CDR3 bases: TGTGCCGCGCGGCCTGGGACGAACACTGAAGCTTTCTTT. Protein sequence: CAARPGTNTEAFF.

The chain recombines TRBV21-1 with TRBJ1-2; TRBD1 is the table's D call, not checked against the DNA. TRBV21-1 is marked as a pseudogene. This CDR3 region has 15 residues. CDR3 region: CASSKDSPLRYGYTF. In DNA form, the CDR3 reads TGTGCCAGCAGCAAGGACAGTCCTCTGAGGTATGGCTACACCTTC.

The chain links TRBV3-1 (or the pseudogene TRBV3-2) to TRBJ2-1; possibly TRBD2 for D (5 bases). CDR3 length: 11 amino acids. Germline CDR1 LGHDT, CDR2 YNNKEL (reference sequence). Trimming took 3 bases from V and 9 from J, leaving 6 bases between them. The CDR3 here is CASSQRAEQFF. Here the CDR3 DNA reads TGTGCCAGCAGCCAGCGGGCTGAGCAGTTCTTC.

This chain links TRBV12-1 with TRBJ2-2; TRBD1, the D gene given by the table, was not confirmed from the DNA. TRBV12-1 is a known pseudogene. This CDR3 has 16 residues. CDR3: CASSFRQAHWTGELFF. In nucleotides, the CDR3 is TGTGCCAGCAGCTTCCGACAGGCCCACTGGACCGGGGAGCTGTTTTTT.